Listed below are T cell receptor beta chains from one sample, sequenced in a study of a mutant IDH1 vaccine in newly diagnosed glioma. Generated by immunoSEQ multiplex PCR, the TCRdb table keeps only in-frame clones and is missing some. Found here are about 42,000 clones, 80% to 90% of them singletons; the top ten hold over 1.5%. For these TCRs, the target antigens are not known. This specimen was PBMCs, taken from a glioma patient whose treatment included an IDH1 peptide vaccine. All receptors come from a man in his forties or fifties with glioma. The CDR3 runs from the conserved cysteine through the conserved F or W. The D gene is left open where the match is weak. Clone size is given for some rows only: seen once, a few or many times, or a class if the clone is expanded.

cdr3_aa: CASSTDSGANVLTF
cdr3_nt: TGTGCCAGCAGTACTGACTCTGGGGCCAACGTCCTGACTTTC
v_call: TRBV2
d_call: NA
j_call: TRBJ2-6
clone_size: NA

cdr3_aa: CASRPGSGEVQPQHF
cdr3_nt: TGTGCCAGCAGACCGGGGTCAGGCGAGGTACAGCCCCAGCATTTT
v_call: TRBV4-2
d_call: NA
j_call: TRBJ1-5
clone_size: NA

cdr3_aa: CASTPRGSTEAFF
cdr3_nt: TGTGCCAGCACACCACGGGGATCCACTGAAGCTTTCTTT
v_call: TRBV11-2
d_call: NA
j_call: TRBJ1-1
clone_size: NA

cdr3_aa: CATGTTSGTPNEQFF
cdr3_nt: TGTGCCACCGGAACGACTAGCGGGACGCCCAATGAGCAGTTCTTC
v_call: TRBV15
d_call: TRBD2
j_call: TRBJ2-1
clone_size: NA

cdr3_aa: CASTTPGAYSGNTIYF
cdr3_nt: TGTGCCAGCACAACCCCCGGCGCCTACTCTGGAAACACCATATATTTT
v_call: TRBV6-7
d_call: NA
j_call: TRBJ1-3
clone_size: NA

cdr3_aa: CATSFTASGGGNTIYF
cdr3_nt: TGTGCCACCAGCTTTACTGCCTCGGGGGGAGGAAACACCATATATTTT
v_call: TRBV15
d_call: NA
j_call: TRBJ1-3
clone_size: NA

cdr3_aa: CASSQSPGANVLTF
cdr3_nt: TGCGCCAGCAGTCAATCGCCTGGGGCCAACGTCCTGACTTTC
v_call: TRBV23-1
d_call: NA
j_call: TRBJ2-6
clone_size: NA

cdr3_aa: CAIRGAEKLFF
cdr3_nt: TGTGCCATCAGGGGGGCTGAAAAACTGTTTTTT
v_call: TRBV28
d_call: TRBD1
j_call: TRBJ1-4
clone_size: NA

cdr3_aa: CASSSQETQYF
cdr3_nt: TGCGCCAGCAGCTCCCAAGAGACCCAGTACTTC
v_call: TRBV5-1
d_call: NA
j_call: TRBJ2-5
clone_size: NA

cdr3_aa: CASSLAPGGYGYTF
cdr3_nt: TGTGCCAGCAGCTTGGCCCCAGGGGGCTATGGCTACACCTTC
v_call: TRBV5-4
d_call: TRBD1
j_call: TRBJ1-2
clone_size: NA

cdr3_aa: CASRRGANYGYTF
cdr3_nt: TGTGCCAGCAGGAGGGGCGCTAACTATGGCTACACCTTC
v_call: TRBV2
d_call: NA
j_call: TRBJ1-2
clone_size: NA

cdr3_aa: CASSFPAGGVATEAFF
cdr3_nt: TGTGCCAGCAGCTTCCCAGCGGGGGGTGTGGCCACTGAAGCTTTCTTT
v_call: TRBV11-2
d_call: NA
j_call: TRBJ1-1
clone_size: once

cdr3_aa: CASSPAAAHSGNTIYF
cdr3_nt: TGTGCCAGCTCACCAGCTGCGGCCCACTCTGGAAACACCATATATTTT
v_call: TRBV18
d_call: NA
j_call: TRBJ1-3
clone_size: NA

cdr3_aa: CASSYSWDLGEQYF
cdr3_nt: TGTGCCAGCAGTTACTCGTGGGACTTGGGCGAGCAGTACTTC
v_call: TRBV6-5
d_call: NA
j_call: TRBJ2-7
clone_size: NA

cdr3_aa: CASSSGLADNSYEQYF
cdr3_nt: TGTGCCAGCAGCTCGGGACTAGCGGACAACTCCTACGAGCAGTACTTC
v_call: TRBV5-5
d_call: TRBD2
j_call: TRBJ2-7
clone_size: NA

cdr3_aa: CASSQVPGLAGTSEQYF
cdr3_nt: TGCGCCAGCAGCCAAGTCCCGGGACTAGCGGGAACCAGCGAGCAGTACTTC
v_call: TRBV4-1
d_call: TRBD2
j_call: TRBJ2-7
clone_size: NA

cdr3_aa: CASSILLWNYEQYF
cdr3_nt: NA
v_call: TRBV19
d_call: NA
j_call: TRBJ2-7
clone_size: NA

cdr3_aa: CASKRDREYQPQHF
cdr3_nt: TGTGCCAGCAAGCGTGATCGGGAATATCAGCCCCAGCATTTT
v_call: TRBV6-6
d_call: NA
j_call: TRBJ1-5
clone_size: NA

cdr3_aa: CASSQEAHAEQFF
cdr3_nt: TGTGCCAGCAGCCAAGAGGCGCACGCGGAGCAGTTCTTC
v_call: TRBV4-2
d_call: NA
j_call: TRBJ2-1
clone_size: NA

cdr3_aa: CASSQGLAGQAYEQYF
cdr3_nt: TGCGCCAGCAGCCAAGGACTAGCGGGACAAGCCTACGAGCAGTACTTC
v_call: TRBV4-3
d_call: TRBD2
j_call: TRBJ2-7
clone_size: NA

cdr3_aa: CASSYLGGGAETQYF
cdr3_nt: TGTGCCAGCAGCTACCTGGGGGGGGGCGCGGAGACCCAGTACTTC
v_call: TRBV11-2
d_call: NA
j_call: TRBJ2-5
clone_size: once

cdr3_aa: CASSLIGGHEQYF
cdr3_nt: TGTGCCAGCAGTTTAATCGGTGGGCACGAGCAGTACTTC
v_call: TRBV27
d_call: NA
j_call: TRBJ2-7
clone_size: NA

cdr3_aa: CASKGTSASPGLFF
cdr3_nt: TGTGCCAGCAAAGGGACTAGCGCGTCCCCCGGACTGTTTTTT
v_call: TRBV2
d_call: TRBD2
j_call: TRBJ2-2
clone_size: NA

cdr3_aa: CASREQGLRGNEQFF
cdr3_nt: TGTGCCAGCAGAGAACAGGGGTTAAGGGGCAATGAGCAGTTCTTC
v_call: TRBV2
d_call: TRBD1
j_call: TRBJ2-1
clone_size: NA

cdr3_aa: CASSLLSEYNQPQHF
cdr3_nt: TGTGCCAGCAGTTTACTTTCGGAGTACAATCAGCCCCAGCATTTT
v_call: TRBV27
d_call: NA
j_call: TRBJ1-5
clone_size: NA

cdr3_aa: CASRVLREGPWEFF
cdr3_nt: TGTGCCAGCAGAGTTCTGCGGGAGGGGCCGTGGGAGTTCTTC
v_call: TRBV6-5
d_call: TRBD2
j_call: TRBJ2-1
clone_size: NA

cdr3_aa: CASSSLASSSYNEQFF
cdr3_nt: TGTGCCAGCAGTTCTCTAGCGTCGAGCTCCTACAATGAGCAGTTCTTC
v_call: TRBV27
d_call: NA
j_call: TRBJ2-1
clone_size: NA

cdr3_aa: CASSLSLAGVSTGELFF
cdr3_nt: TGTGCCAGCAGTTTATCACTAGCGGGAGTTAGCACCGGGGAGCTGTTTTTT
v_call: TRBV27
d_call: TRBD2
j_call: TRBJ2-2
clone_size: NA

cdr3_aa: CASRLSLSGELFF
cdr3_nt: TGTGCCAGTAGGTTGAGTTTATCCGGGGAGCTGTTTTTT
v_call: TRBV19
d_call: NA
j_call: TRBJ2-2
clone_size: once

cdr3_aa: CASRRTGEGEQYF
cdr3_nt: TGTGCCAGTAGGAGGACAGGGGAGGGCGAGCAGTACTTC
v_call: TRBV19
d_call: TRBD1
j_call: TRBJ2-7
clone_size: NA

cdr3_aa: CASSQLAGSSYEQYF
cdr3_nt: TGTGCTAGCAGCCAGCTAGCGGGGAGCTCCTACGAGCAGTACTTC
v_call: TRBV7-7
d_call: TRBD2
j_call: TRBJ2-7
clone_size: NA

cdr3_aa: CASSSGVTNEKLFF
cdr3_nt: TGTGCCAGCAGTTCAGGGGTGACTAATGAAAAACTGTTTTTT
v_call: TRBV2
d_call: NA
j_call: TRBJ1-4
clone_size: NA

cdr3_aa: CASSPRDAPPNEQFF
cdr3_nt: TGTGCCAGCAGCCCACGGGACGCCCCGCCGAATGAGCAGTTCTTC
v_call: TRBV27
d_call: NA
j_call: TRBJ2-1
clone_size: NA

cdr3_aa: CASSTRARYEQYF
cdr3_nt: TGCGCCAGCAGCACCCGGGCCAGATACGAGCAGTACTTC
v_call: TRBV5-1
d_call: NA
j_call: TRBJ2-7
clone_size: NA

cdr3_aa: CASSSPLGGDTQYF
cdr3_nt: TGTGCCAGCAGTTCCCCTCTGGGGGGAGATACGCAGTATTTT
v_call: TRBV6-5
d_call: NA
j_call: TRBJ2-3
clone_size: NA

cdr3_aa: CASSLSGANVLTF
cdr3_nt: TGTGCCAGCTCACTTTCTGGGGCCAACGTCCTGACTTTC
v_call: TRBV18
d_call: NA
j_call: TRBJ2-6
clone_size: NA

cdr3_aa: CASSLMGNNQPQHF
cdr3_nt: TGTGCCAGCAGCTTAATGGGAAACAACCAGCCCCAGCATTTT
v_call: TRBV7-9
d_call: NA
j_call: TRBJ1-5
clone_size: NA

cdr3_aa: CATVTGELFF
cdr3_nt: TGTGCCACCGTCACCGGGGAGCTGTTTTTT
v_call: TRBV27
d_call: NA
j_call: TRBJ2-2
clone_size: few

cdr3_aa: CASSWTIERQETQYF
cdr3_nt: TGTGCCAGCAGCTGGACGATTGAACGGCAAGAGACCCAGTACTTC
v_call: TRBV5-5
d_call: NA
j_call: TRBJ2-5
clone_size: NA

cdr3_aa: CASSLDSDLLGEKLFF
cdr3_nt: TGTGCCAGCAGTTTGGACTCGGACCTCCTGGGGGAAAAACTGTTTTTT
v_call: TRBV28
d_call: NA
j_call: TRBJ1-4
clone_size: NA

cdr3_aa: CASSIASNAGNQPQHF
cdr3_nt: TGTGCCAGTAGTATAGCCTCTAATGCGGGCAATCAGCCCCAGCATTTT
v_call: TRBV19
d_call: NA
j_call: TRBJ1-5
clone_size: NA

cdr3_aa: CASSLVGATEAFF
cdr3_nt: TGTGCCAGCAGCTTAGTAGGGGCTACTGAAGCTTTCTTT
v_call: TRBV7-2
d_call: NA
j_call: TRBJ1-1
clone_size: once

cdr3_aa: CASSSQGPGLNEKLFF
cdr3_nt: TGCGCCAGCAGCTCTCAAGGCCCGGGGCTTAATGAAAAACTGTTTTTT
v_call: TRBV5-1
d_call: NA
j_call: TRBJ1-4
clone_size: NA

cdr3_aa: CASSLAPSGTTDTQYF
cdr3_nt: TGTGCCAGCAGCTTAGCGCCAAGCGGGACCACAGATACGCAGTATTTT
v_call: TRBV7-6
d_call: TRBD2
j_call: TRBJ2-3
clone_size: NA

cdr3_aa: CASSHGTGPRYEQYF
cdr3_nt: TGCGCCAGCAGCCACGGGACAGGGCCAAGGTACGAGCAGTACTTC
v_call: TRBV5-1
d_call: TRBD1
j_call: TRBJ2-7
clone_size: NA

cdr3_aa: CASGGGKSSGANVLTF
cdr3_nt: TGTGCCAGCGGGGGGGGTAAAAGCTCTGGGGCCAACGTCCTGACTTTC
v_call: TRBV5-6
d_call: TRBD2
j_call: TRBJ2-6
clone_size: NA

cdr3_aa: CASSRRGTDTQYF
cdr3_nt: TGTGCCAGCAGCCGACGTGGCACAGATACGCAGTATTTT
v_call: TRBV11-1
d_call: NA
j_call: TRBJ2-3
clone_size: few

cdr3_aa: CASSSPNYEQYF
cdr3_nt: TGTGCCAGCTCATCACCCAACTACGAGCAGTACTTC
v_call: TRBV18
d_call: NA
j_call: TRBJ2-7
clone_size: NA

cdr3_aa: CASSLARSGQNTEAFF
cdr3_nt: TGCGCCAGCAGCTTGGCCCGGTCAGGCCAGAACACTGAAGCTTTCTTT
v_call: TRBV5-1
d_call: NA
j_call: TRBJ1-1
clone_size: NA

cdr3_aa: CASTLLGSDGYTF
cdr3_nt: TGTGCCAGCACCCTCCTTGGGAGCGATGGCTACACCTTC
v_call: TRBV6-5
d_call: NA
j_call: TRBJ1-2
clone_size: NA

cdr3_aa: CASSLATPNQPQHF
cdr3_nt: TGTGCCAGCAGCTTAGCCACACCTAATCAGCCCCAGCATTTT
v_call: TRBV7-9
d_call: NA
j_call: TRBJ1-5
clone_size: few

cdr3_aa: CASSEFSPNEKLFF
cdr3_nt: TGTGCCAGCAGTGAATTTTCCCCCAATGAAAAACTGTTTTTT
v_call: TRBV6-1
d_call: NA
j_call: TRBJ1-4
clone_size: NA

cdr3_aa: CASSGRTYEGNEQFF
cdr3_nt: TGCGCCAGCAGTGGACGGACTTACGAGGGGAATGAGCAGTTCTTC
v_call: TRBV10-2
d_call: NA
j_call: TRBJ2-1
clone_size: NA

cdr3_aa: CASRALGGSEGEQFF
cdr3_nt: TGTGCCAGCAGGGCCCTGGGCGGTTCGGAGGGGGAGCAGTTCTTC
v_call: TRBV9
d_call: NA
j_call: TRBJ2-1
clone_size: NA

cdr3_aa: CASSVWEGNEQFF
cdr3_nt: TGTGCCAGCAGCGTATGGGAGGGCAATGAGCAGTTCTTC
v_call: TRBV9
d_call: TRBD2
j_call: TRBJ2-1
clone_size: NA

cdr3_aa: CASSNGQGRNIQYF
cdr3_nt: TGTGCCAGCAGCAATGGACAGGGGAGAAACATTCAGTACTTC
v_call: TRBV21-1
d_call: NA
j_call: TRBJ2-4
clone_size: NA

cdr3_aa: CASSVEMGVEYEQYF
cdr3_nt: TGTGCCAGCAGCGTAGAGATGGGAGTGGAGTACGAGCAGTACTTC
v_call: TRBV9
d_call: NA
j_call: TRBJ2-7
clone_size: NA